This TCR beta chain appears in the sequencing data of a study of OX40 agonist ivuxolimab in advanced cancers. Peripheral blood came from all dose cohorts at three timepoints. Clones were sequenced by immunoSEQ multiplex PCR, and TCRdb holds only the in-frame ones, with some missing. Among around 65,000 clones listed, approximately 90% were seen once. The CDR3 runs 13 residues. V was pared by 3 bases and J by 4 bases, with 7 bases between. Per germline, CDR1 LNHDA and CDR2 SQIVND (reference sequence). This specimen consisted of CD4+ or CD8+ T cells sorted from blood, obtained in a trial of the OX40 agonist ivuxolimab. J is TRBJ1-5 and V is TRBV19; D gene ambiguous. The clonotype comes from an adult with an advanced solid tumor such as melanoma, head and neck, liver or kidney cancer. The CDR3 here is CASSISGNQPQHF. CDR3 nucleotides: TGTGCCAGTAGTATTAGCGGGAATCAGCCCCAGCATTTT.